The source of this T cell receptor beta chain is a study of blood T cell repertoires in COVID-19. Across the study: Sources were T cells, B-cell-depleted T cells, or PBMCs; the material itself was cDNA or gDNA.

The V and J ends lost 7 bases and 4 bases respectively, with 19 bases between them. Germline values: CDR1 MNHEY, CDR2 SMNVEV (reference sequence). CDR3 size: 15 residues. Profiling relied on immunoSEQ multiplex PCR, and the TCRdb table lists in-frame clones only, not all of them. The sample has approximately 230,000 clones, about 90% seen once; the top ten hold around 3%. The TCR comes from a man younger than 35 with active or convalescent COVID-19. This chain links TRBV27 with TRBJ1-1, with TRBD1 as a possible D gene (6 bases). Sequencing was carried out using peripheral blood. The CDR3 DNA reads as TGTGCCAGCAATCATCATCAGGGGCTGGTCACTGAAGCTTTCTTT. It translates to CASNHHQGLVTEAFF.